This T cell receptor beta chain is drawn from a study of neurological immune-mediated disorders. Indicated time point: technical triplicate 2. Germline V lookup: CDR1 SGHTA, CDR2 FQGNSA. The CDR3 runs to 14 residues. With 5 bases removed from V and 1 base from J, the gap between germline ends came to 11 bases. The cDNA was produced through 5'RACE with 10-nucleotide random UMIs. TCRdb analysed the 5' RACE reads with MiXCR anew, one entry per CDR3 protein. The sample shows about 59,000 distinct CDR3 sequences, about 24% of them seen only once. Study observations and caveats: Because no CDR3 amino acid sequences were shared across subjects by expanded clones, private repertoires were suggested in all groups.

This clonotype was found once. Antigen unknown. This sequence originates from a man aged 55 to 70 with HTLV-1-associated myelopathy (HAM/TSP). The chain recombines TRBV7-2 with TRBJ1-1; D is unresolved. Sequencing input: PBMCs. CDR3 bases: TGTGCCAGCAGCCCCTACGGATCGAACACTGAAGCTTTCTTT. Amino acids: CASSPYGSNTEAFF.